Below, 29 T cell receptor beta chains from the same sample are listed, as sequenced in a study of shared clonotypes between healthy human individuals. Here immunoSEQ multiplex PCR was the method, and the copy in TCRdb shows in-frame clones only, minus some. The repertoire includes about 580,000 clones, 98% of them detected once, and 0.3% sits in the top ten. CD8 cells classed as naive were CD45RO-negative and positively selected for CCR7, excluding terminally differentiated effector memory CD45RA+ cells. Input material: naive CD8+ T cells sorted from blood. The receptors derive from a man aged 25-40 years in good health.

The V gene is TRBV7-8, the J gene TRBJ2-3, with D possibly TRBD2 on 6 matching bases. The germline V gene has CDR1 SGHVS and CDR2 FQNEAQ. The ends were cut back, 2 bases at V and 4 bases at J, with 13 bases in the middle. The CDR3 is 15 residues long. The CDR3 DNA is TGTGCCAGCAGCTTATCACTAGCAGGTTCAGATACGCAGTATTTT. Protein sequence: CASSLSLAGSDTQYF.

CDR3 coding DNA: TGCGCCAGCAGCTGGGGTCCAACGTATAGGGACACTGAAGCTTTCTTT. Translated: CASSWGPTYRDTEAFF. The chain combines TRBV5-1 with TRBJ1-1; D is unresolved. The CDR3 is 16 amino acids. The germline CDR1 and CDR2 sequences are SGHRS and YFSETQ. V gave up 3 bases and J gave up 3 bases, with 18 bases separating them.

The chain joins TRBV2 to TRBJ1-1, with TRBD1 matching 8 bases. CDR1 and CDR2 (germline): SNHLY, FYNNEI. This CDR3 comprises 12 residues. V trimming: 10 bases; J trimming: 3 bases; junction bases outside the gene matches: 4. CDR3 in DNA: TGTGCCAAAACGACAGGGGACACTGAAGCTTTCTTT. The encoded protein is CAKTTGDTEAFF.

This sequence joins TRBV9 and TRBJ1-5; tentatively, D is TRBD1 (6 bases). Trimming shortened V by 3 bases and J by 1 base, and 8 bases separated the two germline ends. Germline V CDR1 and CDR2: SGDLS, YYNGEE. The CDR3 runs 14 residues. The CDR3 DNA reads TGTGCCAGCAGCGGGGACAAGAGCAATCAGCCCCAGCATTTT. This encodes CASSGDKSNQPQHF.

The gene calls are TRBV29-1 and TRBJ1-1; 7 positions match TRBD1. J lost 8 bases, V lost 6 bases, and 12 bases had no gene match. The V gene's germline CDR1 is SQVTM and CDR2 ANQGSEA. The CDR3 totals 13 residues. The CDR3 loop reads CSVERDRAREAFF. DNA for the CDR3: TGCAGCGTAGAGCGGGACAGAGCGCGCGAAGCTTTCTTT.

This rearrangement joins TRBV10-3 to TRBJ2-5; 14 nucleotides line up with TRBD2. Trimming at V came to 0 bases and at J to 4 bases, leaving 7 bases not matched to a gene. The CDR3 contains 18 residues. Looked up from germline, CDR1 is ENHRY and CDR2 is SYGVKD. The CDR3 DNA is TGTGCCATCAGTGAGTCAGGGACTAGCGGGAGAGAGCGAGAGACCCAGTACTTC. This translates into CAISESGTSGRERETQYF.

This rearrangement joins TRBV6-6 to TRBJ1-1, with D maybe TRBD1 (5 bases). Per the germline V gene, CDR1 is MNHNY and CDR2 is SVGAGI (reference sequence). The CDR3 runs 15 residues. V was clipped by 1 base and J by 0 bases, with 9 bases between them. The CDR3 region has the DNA TGTGCCAGCAGTTACTACGGACACATGAACACTGAAGCTTTCTTT. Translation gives CASSYYGHMNTEAFF.

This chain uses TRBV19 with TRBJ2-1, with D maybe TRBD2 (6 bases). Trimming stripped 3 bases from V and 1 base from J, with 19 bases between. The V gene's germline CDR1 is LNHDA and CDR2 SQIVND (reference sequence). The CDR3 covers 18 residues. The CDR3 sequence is CASSMGPRGSGSYNEQFF. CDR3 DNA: TGTGCCAGTAGTATGGGGCCCCGAGGTAGCGGTTCCTACAATGAGCAGTTCTTC. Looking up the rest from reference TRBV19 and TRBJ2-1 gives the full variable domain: DGGITQSPKYLFRKEGQNVTLSCEQNLNHDAMYWYRQDPGQGLRLIYYSQIVNDFQKGDIAEGYSVSREKKESFPLTVTSAQKNPTAFYLCASSMGPRGSGSYNEQFFGPGTRLTVL.

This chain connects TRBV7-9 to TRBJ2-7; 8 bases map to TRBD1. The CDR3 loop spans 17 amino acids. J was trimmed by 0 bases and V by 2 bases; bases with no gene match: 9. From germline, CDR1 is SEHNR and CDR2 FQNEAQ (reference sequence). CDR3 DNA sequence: TGTGCCAGCAGCTTATCCCTGGGACAGGAGAGCTCCTACGAGCAGTACTTC. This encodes CASSLSLGQESSYEQYF. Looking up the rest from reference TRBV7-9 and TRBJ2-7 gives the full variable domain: DTGVSQNPRHKITKRGQNVTFRCDPISEHNRLYWYRQTLGQGPEFLTYFQNEAQLEKSRLLSDRFSAERPKGSFSTLEIQRTEQGDSAMYLCASSLSLGQESSYEQYFGPGTRLTVT.

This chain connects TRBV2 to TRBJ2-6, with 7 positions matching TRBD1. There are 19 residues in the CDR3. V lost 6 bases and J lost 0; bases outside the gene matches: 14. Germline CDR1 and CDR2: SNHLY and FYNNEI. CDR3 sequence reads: CASSESPGQLYSGANVLTF. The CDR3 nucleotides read TGTGCCAGCAGCGAATCTCCGGGACAGCTTTACTCTGGGGCCAACGTCCTGACTTTC.

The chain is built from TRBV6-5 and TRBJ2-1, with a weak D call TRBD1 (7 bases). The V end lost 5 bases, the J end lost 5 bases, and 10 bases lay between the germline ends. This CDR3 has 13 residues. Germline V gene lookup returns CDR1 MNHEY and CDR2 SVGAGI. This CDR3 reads CASSAGQHNEQFF. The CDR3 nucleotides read TGTGCCAGCAGTGCGGGACAGCACAATGAGCAGTTCTTC.

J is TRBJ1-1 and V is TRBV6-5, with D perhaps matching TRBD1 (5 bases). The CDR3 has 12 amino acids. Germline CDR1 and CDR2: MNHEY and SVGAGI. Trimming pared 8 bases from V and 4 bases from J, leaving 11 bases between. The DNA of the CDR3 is TGTGCCAGCGTGTGGAGGGGCACTGAAGCTTTCTTT. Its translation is CASVWRGTEAFF.

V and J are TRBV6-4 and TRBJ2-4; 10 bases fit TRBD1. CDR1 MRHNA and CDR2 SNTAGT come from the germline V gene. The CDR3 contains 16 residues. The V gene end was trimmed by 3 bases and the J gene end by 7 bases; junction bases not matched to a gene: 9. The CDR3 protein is CASSDVGQGDRNIQYF. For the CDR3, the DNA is TGTGCCAGCAGTGATGTCGGACAGGGGGACCGGAACATTCAGTACTTC.

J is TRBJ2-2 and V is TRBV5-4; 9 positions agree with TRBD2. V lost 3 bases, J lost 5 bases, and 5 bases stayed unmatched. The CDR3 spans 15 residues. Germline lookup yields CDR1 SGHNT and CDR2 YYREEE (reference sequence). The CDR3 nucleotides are TGTGCCAGCAGCTCCGGGACTAGCCAAACCGGGGAGCTGTTTTTT. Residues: CASSSGTSQTGELFF.

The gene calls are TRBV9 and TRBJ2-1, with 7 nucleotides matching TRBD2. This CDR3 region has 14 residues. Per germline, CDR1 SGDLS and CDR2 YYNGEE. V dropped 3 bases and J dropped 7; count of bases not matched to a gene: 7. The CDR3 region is CASSARDYPNEQFF. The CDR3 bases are TGTGCCAGCAGCGCCCGGGACTACCCGAATGAGCAGTTCTTC.

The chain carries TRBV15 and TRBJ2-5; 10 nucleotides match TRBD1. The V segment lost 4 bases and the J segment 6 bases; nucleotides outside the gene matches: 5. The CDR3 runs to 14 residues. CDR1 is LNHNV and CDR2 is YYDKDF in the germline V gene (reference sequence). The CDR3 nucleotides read TGTGCCACCAGCACCCGGGACAGGGGTCAGACCCAGTACTTC. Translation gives CATSTRDRGQTQYF. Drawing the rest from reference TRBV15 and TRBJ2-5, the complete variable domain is DAMVIQNPRYQVTQFGKPVTLSCSQTLNHNVMYWYQQKSSQAPKLLFHYYDKDFNNEADTPDNFQSRRPNTSFCFLDIRSPGLGDTAMYLCATSTRDRGQTQYFGPGTRLLVL.

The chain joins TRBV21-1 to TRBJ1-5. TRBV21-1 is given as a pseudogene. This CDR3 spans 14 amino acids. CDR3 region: CASSLRRELQPQHF. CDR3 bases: TGTGCCAGCAGCCTACGCCGGGAACTTCAGCCCCAGCATTTT.

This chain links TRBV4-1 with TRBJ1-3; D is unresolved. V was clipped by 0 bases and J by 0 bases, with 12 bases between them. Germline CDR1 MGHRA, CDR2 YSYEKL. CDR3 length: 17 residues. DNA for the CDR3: TGCGCCAGCAGCCAAGATCCGGCGCAGAGCTCTGGAAACACCATATATTTT. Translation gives CASSQDPAQSSGNTIYF.

The CDR3 DNA is TGTGCCAGCAGAGGCCTTAGCGGGGAGCAGTTCTTC. Its translation: CASRGLSGEQFF. This chain joins TRBV9 and TRBJ2-1; 7 bases align to TRBD2. Per the germline V gene, CDR1 is SGDLS and CDR2 is YYNGEE. V lost 5 bases and J lost 10; bases outside the gene matches: 6. The CDR3 length is 12 residues.

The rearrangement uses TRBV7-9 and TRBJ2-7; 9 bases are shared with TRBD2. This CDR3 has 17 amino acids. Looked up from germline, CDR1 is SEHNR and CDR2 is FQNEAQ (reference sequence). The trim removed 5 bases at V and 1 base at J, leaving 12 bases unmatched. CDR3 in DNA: TGTGCCAGCAGCGCCCCGGGCGGGAGGGCGCGATCCTACGAGCAGTACTTC. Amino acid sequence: CASSAPGGRARSYEQYF.

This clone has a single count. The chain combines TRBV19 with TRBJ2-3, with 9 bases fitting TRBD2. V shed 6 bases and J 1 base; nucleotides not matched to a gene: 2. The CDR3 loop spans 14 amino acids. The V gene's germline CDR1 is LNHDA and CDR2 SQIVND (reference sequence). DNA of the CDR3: TGTGCCAGTAGAAAGCGGGAGGGCACAGATACGCAGTATTTT. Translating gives CASRKREGTDTQYF.

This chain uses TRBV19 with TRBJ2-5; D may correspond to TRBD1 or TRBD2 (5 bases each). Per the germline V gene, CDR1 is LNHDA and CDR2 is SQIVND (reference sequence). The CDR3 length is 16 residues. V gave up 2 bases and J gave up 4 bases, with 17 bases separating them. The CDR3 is CASSISRDWGRETQYF. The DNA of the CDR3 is TGTGCCAGTAGTATATCTCGGGATTGGGGACGAGAGACCCAGTACTTC. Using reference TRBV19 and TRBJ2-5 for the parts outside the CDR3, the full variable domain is DGGITQSPKYLFRKEGQNVTLSCEQNLNHDAMYWYRQDPGQGLRLIYYSQIVNDFQKGDIAEGYSVSREKKESFPLTVTSAQKNPTAFYLCASSISRDWGRETQYFGPGTRLLVL.

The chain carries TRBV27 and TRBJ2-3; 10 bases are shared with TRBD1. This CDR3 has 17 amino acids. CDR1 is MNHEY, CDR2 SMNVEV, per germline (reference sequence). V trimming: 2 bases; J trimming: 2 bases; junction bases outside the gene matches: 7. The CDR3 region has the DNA TGTGCCAGCAGTTTAATTCTGACAGGGGGCGTCACAGATACGCAGTATTTT. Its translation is CASSLILTGGVTDTQYF.

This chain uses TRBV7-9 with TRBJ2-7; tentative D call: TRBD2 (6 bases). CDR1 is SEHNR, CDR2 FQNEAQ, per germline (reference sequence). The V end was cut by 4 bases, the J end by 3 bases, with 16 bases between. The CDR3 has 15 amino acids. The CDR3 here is CASSSSGWRNYEQYF. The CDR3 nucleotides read TGTGCCAGCAGCTCCAGCGGGTGGAGAAACTACGAGCAGTACTTC.

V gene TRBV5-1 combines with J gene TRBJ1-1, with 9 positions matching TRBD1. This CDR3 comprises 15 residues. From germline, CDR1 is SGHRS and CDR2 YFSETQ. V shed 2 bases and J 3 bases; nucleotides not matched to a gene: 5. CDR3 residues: CASSLTGGEYTEAFF. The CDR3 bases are TGCGCCAGCAGCTTAACAGGGGGCGAGTACACTGAAGCTTTCTTT.

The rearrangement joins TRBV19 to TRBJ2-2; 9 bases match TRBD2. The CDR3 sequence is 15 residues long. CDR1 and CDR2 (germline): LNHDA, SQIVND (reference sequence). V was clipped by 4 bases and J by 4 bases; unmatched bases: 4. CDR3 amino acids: CASSTSGALTGELFF. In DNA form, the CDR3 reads TGTGCCAGTAGTACTAGCGGGGCCCTCACCGGGGAGCTGTTTTTT.

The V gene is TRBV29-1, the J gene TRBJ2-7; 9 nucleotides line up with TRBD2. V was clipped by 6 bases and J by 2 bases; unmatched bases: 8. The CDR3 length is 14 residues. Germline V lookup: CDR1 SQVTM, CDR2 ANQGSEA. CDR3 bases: TGCAGCGTAGCCGGGGCTAGCGGGACCTACGAGCAGTACTTC. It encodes CSVAGASGTYEQYF.

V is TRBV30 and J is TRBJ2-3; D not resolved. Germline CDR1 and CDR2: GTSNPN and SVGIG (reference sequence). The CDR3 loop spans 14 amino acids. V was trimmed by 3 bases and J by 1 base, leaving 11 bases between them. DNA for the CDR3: TGTGCCTGGAGCCTTAGTATAGGCACAGATACGCAGTATTTT. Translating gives CAWSLSIGTDTQYF.

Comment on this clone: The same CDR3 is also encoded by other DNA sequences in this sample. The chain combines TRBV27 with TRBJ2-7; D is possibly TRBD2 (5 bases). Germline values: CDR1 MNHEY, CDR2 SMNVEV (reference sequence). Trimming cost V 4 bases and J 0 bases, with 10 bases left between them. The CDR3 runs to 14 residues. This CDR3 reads CASSSQGSSYEQYF. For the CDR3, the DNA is TGTGCCAGCAGTTCACAAGGGAGCTCCTACGAGCAGTACTTC.